Listed here are 8 T cell receptor beta chains from one sample, sequenced in a study of T cell responses to AZD1222 COVID-19 vaccine. Clones were read by immunoSEQ multiplex PCR, and TCRdb kept only the in-frame ones, dropping some. The sample includes more than 150,000 clones, roughly 92% of them seen just once. The material sequenced was peripheral blood, taken on day 0 of AZD1222 vaccination. Receptor source: an adult in good health.

The V and J genes are TRBV18 and TRBJ1-1; D ambiguous. The CDR3 is 13 residues long. The germline V gene has CDR1 KGHSH and CDR2 LQKENI. Trimming shortened V by 4 bases and J by 0 bases, and 6 bases separated the two germline ends. CDR3 in DNA: TGTGCCAGCTCACGTCTCGTGAACACTGAAGCTTTCTTT. Its translation: CASSRLVNTEAFF.

The chain employs TRBV9 and TRBJ1-3; perhaps TRBD1 as D (6 bases). The CDR3 is 15 residues long. Germline CDR1 is SGDLS and CDR2 is YYNGEE. Between the trimmed V and J ends, which lost 0 bases and 0 bases, there was a span of 7 bases. For the CDR3, the DNA is TGTGCCAGCAGCGTAGCAGGGGTCTCTGGAAACACCATATATTTT. It translates to CASSVAGVSGNTIYF.

The J gene is TRBJ2-5, the V gene TRBV15; the D is unclear. The CDR3 extends over 14 amino acids. Per germline, CDR1 LNHNV and CDR2 YYDKDF (reference sequence). Trimming cost V 0 bases and J 5 bases, with 10 bases left between them. This CDR3 is CATSRDRGLETQYF. The CDR3 DNA follows: TGTGCCACCAGCAGAGATAGAGGCTTGGAGACCCAGTACTTC.

This chain connects TRBV4-2 to TRBJ2-1; D is unclear. The CDR3 contains 12 residues. CDR1 is LGHNA and CDR2 is YNFKEQ in the germline V gene. V was clipped by 3 bases and J by 9 bases, with 9 bases between them. As DNA, the CDR3 is TGTGCCAGCAGCCAGGAGTGGGGTGAGCAGTTCTTC. Amino acids: CASSQEWGEQFF.

This sequence joins TRBV5-4 and TRBJ2-2, with 8 bases aligning to TRBD1. CDR1 and CDR2 (germline): SGHNT, YYREEE (reference sequence). The CDR3 sequence is 15 residues long. V trimming: 3 bases; J trimming: 1 base; junction bases outside the gene matches: 2. The CDR3 DNA follows: TGTGCCAGCAGCTCGGGGACAGGGAACACCGGGGAGCTGTTTTTT. Protein: CASSSGTGNTGELFF.

The chain has TRBV7-2 and TRBJ2-3; 12 bases align to TRBD2. V shed 3 bases, J shed 3 bases, and the junction held 4 bases outside the gene matches. Per the germline V gene, CDR1 is SGHTA and CDR2 is FQGNSA. The CDR3 runs 16 residues. The CDR3 loop is CASSFQTSGSTDTQYF. For the CDR3, the DNA is TGTGCCAGCAGCTTTCAGACTAGCGGGAGTACAGATACGCAGTATTTT.

The chain recombines TRBV2 with TRBJ2-2; TRBD1 agrees at 9 bases. Germline loops: CDR1 SNHLY, CDR2 FYNNEI. The V gene end was trimmed by 5 bases and the J gene end by 7 bases; junction bases not matched to a gene: 8. There are 15 residues in the CDR3. The chain's CDR3 is CASSPGTGNVGELFF. The CDR3, as DNA: TGTGCCAGCAGTCCCGGGACAGGGAATGTCGGGGAGCTGTTTTTT.

This sequence joins TRBV6-5 and TRBJ1-5; a possible D gene is TRBD1 (6 bases). CDR1 and CDR2 from the germline V gene are MNHEY and SVGAGI. This CDR3 is 14 amino acids long. The V and J ends lost 10 bases and 7 bases respectively, with 20 bases between them. CDR3 loop: CATQIGGPVQPQHF. DNA for the CDR3: TGTGCCACCCAGATTGGGGGCCCGGTCCAGCCCCAGCATTTT.